The sequence of this T cell receptor (beta chain) was determined in a study of CD8 T cells in Susac syndrome. CD8+ and CD4+ T cells circulating in blood were sequenced for TCR beta. Reverse transcription of about 0.45 to 1 ug RNA was carried out with random hexamers. TCR beta CDR3 was amplified by immunoSEQ covering 54 Vbeta and 13 Jbeta. A single record per CDR3 protein comes from TCRdb applying MiXCR to the immunoSEQ multiplex PCR reads. The repertoire consists of approximately 180,000 distinct CDR3 sequences, with 91% occurring once and the leading ten covering 0.085% to 0.1%. V lost 2 bases and J lost 3, with 12 bases in between. The germline V gene has CDR1 SNHLY and CDR2 FYNNEI. This CDR3 contains 15 residues.

The J gene is TRBJ2-3, the V gene TRBV2; D uncertain. This receptor was obtained from a human donor with Susac syndrome. The sample was CD4+ T cells from PBMCs. The CDR3 spells CASSEYRTVTDTQYF. DNA of the CDR3: TGTGCCAGCAGTGAATATAGGACGGTAACAGATACGCAGTATTTT. The full variable domain, in which reference TRBV2 and TRBJ2-3 provide the parts outside the CDR3, is EPEVTQTPSHQVTQMGQEVILRCVPISNHLYFYWYRQILGQKVEFLVSFYNNEISEKSEIFDDQFSVERPDGSNFTLKIRSTKLEDSAMYFCASSEYRTVTDTQYFGPGTRLTVL.